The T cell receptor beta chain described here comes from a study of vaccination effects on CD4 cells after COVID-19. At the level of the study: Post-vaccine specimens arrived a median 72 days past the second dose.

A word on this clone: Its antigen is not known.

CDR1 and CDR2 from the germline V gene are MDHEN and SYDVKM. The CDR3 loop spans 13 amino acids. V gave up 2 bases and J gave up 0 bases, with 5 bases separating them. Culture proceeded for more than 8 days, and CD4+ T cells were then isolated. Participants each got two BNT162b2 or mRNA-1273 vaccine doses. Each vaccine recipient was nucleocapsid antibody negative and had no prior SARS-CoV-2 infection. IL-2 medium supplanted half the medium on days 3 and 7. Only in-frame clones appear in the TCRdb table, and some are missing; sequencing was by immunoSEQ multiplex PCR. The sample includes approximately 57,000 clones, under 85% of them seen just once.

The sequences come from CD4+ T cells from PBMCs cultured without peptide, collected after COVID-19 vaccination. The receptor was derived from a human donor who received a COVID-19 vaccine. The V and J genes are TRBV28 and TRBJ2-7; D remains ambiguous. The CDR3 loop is CASSLTSSYEQYF. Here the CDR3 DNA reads TGTGCCAGCAGTTTAACCAGCTCCTACGAGCAGTACTTC.